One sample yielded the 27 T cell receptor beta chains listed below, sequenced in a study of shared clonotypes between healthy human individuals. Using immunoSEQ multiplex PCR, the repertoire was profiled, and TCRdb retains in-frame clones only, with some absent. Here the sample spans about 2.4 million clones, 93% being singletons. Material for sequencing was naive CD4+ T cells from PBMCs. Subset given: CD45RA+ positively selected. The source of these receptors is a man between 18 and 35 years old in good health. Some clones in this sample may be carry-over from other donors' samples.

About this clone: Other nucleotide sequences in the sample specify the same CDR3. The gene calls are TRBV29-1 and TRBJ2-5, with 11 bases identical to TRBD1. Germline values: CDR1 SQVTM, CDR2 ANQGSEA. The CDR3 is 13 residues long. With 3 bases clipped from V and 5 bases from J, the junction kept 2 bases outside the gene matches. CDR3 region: CSVEGQGGETQYF. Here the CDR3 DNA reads TGCAGCGTTGAGGGACAGGGGGGGGAGACCCAGTACTTC.

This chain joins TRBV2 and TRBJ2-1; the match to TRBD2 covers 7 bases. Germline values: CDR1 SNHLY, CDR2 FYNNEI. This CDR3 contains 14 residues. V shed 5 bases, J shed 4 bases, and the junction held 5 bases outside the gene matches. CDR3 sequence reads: CASSISGAYNEQFF. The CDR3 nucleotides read TGTGCCAGCAGTATAAGCGGGGCTTACAATGAGCAGTTCTTC.

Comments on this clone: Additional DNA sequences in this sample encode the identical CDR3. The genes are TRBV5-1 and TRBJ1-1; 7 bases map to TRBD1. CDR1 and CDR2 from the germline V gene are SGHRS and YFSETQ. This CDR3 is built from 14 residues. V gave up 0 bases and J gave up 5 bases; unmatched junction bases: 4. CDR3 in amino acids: CASSLAAGGTEAFF. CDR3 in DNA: TGCGCCAGCAGCTTGGCCGCAGGGGGAACTGAAGCTTTCTTT. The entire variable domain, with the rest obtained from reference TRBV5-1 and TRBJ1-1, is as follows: KAGVTQTPRYLIKTRGQQVTLSCSPISGHRSVSWYQQTPGQGLQFLFEYFSETQRNKGNFPGRFSGRQFSNSRSEMNVSTLELGDSALYLCASSLAAGGTEAFFGQGTRLTVV.

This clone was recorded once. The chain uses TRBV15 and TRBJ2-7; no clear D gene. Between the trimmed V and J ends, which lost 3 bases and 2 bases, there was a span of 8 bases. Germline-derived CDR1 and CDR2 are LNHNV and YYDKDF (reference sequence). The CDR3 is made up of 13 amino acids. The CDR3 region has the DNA TGTGCCACCAGCAGGGCCAGAACCTACGAGCAGTACTTC. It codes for CATSRARTYEQYF.

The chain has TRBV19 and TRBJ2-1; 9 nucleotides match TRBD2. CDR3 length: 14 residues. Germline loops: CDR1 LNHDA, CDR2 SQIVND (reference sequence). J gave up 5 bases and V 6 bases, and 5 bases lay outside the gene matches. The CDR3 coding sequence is TGTGCCAGTAGACGGACTAGCGCTGACAATGAGCAGTTCTTC. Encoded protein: CASRRTSADNEQFF.

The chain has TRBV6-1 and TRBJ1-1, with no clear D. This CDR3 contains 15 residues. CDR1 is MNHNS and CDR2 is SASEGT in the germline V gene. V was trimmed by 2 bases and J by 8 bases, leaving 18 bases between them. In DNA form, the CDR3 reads TGTGCCAGCAGTGAATTAATTACAACCCCTTTCGAAGCTTTCTTT. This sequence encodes CASSELITTPFEAFF.

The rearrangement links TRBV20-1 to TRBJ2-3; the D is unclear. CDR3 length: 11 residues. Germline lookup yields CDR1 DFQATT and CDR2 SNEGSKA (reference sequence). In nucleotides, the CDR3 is TGCATGTCGGCTAGCACAGATACGCAGTATTTT. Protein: CMSASTDTQYF.

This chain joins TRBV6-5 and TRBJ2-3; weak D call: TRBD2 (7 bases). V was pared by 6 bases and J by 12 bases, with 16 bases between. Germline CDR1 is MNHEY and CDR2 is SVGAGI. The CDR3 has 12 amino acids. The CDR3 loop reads CASSSTGGPQYF. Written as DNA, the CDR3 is TGTGCCAGCAGCTCAACCGGGGGGCCCCAGTATTTT.

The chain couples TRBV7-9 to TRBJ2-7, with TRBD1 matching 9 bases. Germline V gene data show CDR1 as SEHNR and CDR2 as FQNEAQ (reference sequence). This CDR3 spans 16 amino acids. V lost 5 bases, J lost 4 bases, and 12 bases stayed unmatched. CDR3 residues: CASSRLRDRARYEQYF. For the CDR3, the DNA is TGTGCCAGCAGCCGACTCCGGGACAGGGCACGGTACGAGCAGTACTTC.

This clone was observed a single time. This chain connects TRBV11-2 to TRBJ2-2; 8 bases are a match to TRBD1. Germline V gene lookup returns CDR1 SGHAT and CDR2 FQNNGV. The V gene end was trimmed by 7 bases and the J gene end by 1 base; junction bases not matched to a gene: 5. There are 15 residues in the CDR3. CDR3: CASIRQGRNTGELFF. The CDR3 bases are TGTGCCAGCATCCGACAGGGGAGGAACACCGGGGAGCTGTTTTTT. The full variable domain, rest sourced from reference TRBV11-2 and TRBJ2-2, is EAGVAQSPRYKIIEKRQSVAFWCNPISGHATLYWYQQILGQGPKLLIQFQNNGVVDDSQLPKDRFSAERLKGVDSTLKIQPAKLEDSAVYLCASIRQGRNTGELFFGEGSRLTVL.

The CDR3 nucleotides are TGTGCCAGCAGTGACCGTCCGGCGCATAGGAAGGCATCACAAGAGACCCAGTACTTC. It is translated as CASSDRPAHRKASQETQYF. J is TRBJ2-5 and V is TRBV6-4; D gene ambiguous. The CDR3 consists of 19 residues. Between the trimmed V and J ends, which lost 2 bases and 2 bases, there was a span of 24 bases. The germline CDR1 and CDR2 sequences are MRHNA and SNTAGT.

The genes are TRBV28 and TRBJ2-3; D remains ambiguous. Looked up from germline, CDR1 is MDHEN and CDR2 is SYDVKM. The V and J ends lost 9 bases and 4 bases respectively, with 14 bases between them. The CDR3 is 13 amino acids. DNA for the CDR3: TGTGCCAGTGGTGTACGGGCCCCAGATACGCAGTATTTT. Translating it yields CASGVRAPDTQYF.

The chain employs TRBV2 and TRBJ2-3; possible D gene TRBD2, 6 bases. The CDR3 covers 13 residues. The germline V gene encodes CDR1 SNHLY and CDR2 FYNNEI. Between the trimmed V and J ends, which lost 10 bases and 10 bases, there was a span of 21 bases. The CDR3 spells CATGLLAPYPQYF. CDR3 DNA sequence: TGTGCCACCGGCCTACTAGCCCCTTACCCGCAGTATTTT. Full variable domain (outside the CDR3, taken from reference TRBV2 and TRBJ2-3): EPEVTQTPSHQVTQMGQEVILRCVPISNHLYFYWYRQILGQKVEFLVSFYNNEISEKSEIFDDQFSVERPDGSNFTLKIRSTKLEDSAMYFCATGLLAPYPQYFGPGTRLTVL.

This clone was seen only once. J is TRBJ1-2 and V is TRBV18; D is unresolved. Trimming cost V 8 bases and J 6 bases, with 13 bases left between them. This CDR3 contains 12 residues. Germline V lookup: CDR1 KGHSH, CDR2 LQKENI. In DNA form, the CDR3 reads TGTGCCAGCGCCACATCTTTCAATGGCTACACCTTC. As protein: CASATSFNGYTF.

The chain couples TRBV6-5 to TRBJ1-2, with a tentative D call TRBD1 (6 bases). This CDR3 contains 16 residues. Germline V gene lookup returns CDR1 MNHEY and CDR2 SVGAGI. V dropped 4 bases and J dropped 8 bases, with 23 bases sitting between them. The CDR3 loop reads CASSSPERRGARGYTF. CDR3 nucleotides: TGTGCCAGCAGTTCGCCGGAGAGGAGGGGGGCGCGGGGCTACACCTTC.

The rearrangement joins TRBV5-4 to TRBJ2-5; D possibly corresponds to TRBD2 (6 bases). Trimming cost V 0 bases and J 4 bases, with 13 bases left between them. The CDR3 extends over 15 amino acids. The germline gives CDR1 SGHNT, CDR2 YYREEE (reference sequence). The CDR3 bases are TGTGCCAGCAGCTTGGCGGCGGAGGGGAGAGAGACCCAGTACTTC. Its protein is CASSLAAEGRETQYF.

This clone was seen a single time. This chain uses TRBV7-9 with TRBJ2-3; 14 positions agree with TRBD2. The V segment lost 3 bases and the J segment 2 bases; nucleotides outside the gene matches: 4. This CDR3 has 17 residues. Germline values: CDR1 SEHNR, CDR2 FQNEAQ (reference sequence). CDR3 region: CASSFLTSGRATDTQYF. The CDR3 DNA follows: TGTGCCAGCAGCTTTCTGACTAGCGGGAGGGCCACAGATACGCAGTATTTT.

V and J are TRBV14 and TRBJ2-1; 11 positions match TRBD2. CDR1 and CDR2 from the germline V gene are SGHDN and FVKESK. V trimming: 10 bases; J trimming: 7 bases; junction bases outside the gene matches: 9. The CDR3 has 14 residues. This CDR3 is CAISLAGVGNEQFF. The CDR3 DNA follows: TGTGCCATCTCACTAGCGGGAGTGGGGAATGAGCAGTTCTTC.

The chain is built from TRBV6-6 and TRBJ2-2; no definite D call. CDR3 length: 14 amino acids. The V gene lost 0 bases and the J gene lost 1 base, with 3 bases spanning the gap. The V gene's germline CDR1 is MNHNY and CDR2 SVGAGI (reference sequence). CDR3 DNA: TGTGCCAGCAGTTACTCCCAGAACACCGGGGAGCTGTTTTTT. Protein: CASSYSQNTGELFF.

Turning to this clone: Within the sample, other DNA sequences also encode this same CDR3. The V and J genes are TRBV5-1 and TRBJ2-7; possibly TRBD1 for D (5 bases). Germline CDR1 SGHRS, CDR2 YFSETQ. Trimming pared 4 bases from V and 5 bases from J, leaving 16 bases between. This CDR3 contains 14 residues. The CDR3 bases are TGCGCCAGCAGCCGAACCGACAGTTCCCACGAGCAGTACTTC. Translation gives CASSRTDSSHEQYF. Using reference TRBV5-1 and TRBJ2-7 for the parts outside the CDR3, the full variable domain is KAGVTQTPRYLIKTRGQQVTLSCSPISGHRSVSWYQQTPGQGLQFLFEYFSETQRNKGNFPGRFSGRQFSNSRSEMNVSTLELGDSALYLCASSRTDSSHEQYFGPGTRLTVT.

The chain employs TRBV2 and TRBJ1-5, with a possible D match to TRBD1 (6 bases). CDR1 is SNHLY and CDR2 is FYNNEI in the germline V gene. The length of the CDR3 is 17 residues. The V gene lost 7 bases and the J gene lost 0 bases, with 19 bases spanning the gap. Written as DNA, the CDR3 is TGTGCCAGCAACTCGGTCCAGGGACACCATAGCAATCAGCCCCAGCATTTT. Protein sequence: CASNSVQGHHSNQPQHF.

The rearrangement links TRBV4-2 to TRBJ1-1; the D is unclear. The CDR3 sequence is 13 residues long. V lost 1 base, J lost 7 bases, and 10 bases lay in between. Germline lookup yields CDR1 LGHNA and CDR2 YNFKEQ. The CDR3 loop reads CASSQVAKGEAFF. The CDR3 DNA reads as TGTGCCAGCAGCCAAGTAGCAAAAGGTGAAGCTTTCTTT.

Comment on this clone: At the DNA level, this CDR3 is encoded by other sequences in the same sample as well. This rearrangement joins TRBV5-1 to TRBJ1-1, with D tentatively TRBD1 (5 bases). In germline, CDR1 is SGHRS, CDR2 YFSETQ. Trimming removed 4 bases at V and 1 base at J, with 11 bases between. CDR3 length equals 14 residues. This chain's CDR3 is CASSLGTGNTEAFF. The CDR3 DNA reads TGCGCCAGCAGCCTGGGTACAGGGAACACTGAAGCTTTCTTT. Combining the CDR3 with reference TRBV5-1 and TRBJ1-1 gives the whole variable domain KAGVTQTPRYLIKTRGQQVTLSCSPISGHRSVSWYQQTPGQGLQFLFEYFSETQRNKGNFPGRFSGRQFSNSRSEMNVSTLELGDSALYLCASSLGTGNTEAFFGQGTRLTVV.

CDR3 in DNA: TGTGCCAGCAGCCCCAGGGACCGCTGGGATGGTTACGAGCAGTACTTC. Its translation: CASSPRDRWDGYEQYF. The chain carries TRBV7-8 and TRBJ2-7; either TRBD1 or TRBD2 may supply D (5 bases each). CDR1 SGHVS and CDR2 FQNEAQ come from the germline V gene. The V end was cut by 5 bases, the J end by 4 bases, with 21 bases between. The CDR3 runs to 16 residues.

The CDR3 is CASSLRSGRFQIYEQYF. CDR3 coding DNA: TGTGCCAGCAGCTTACGTAGCGGGAGGTTCCAAATCTACGAGCAGTACTTC. This rearrangement joins TRBV7-2 to TRBJ2-7; 10 bases match TRBD2. Trimming cost V 2 bases and J 3 bases; bases outside gene matches: 10. This CDR3 has 17 residues. Germline loops: CDR1 SGHTA, CDR2 FQGNSA. Based on the CDR3 plus reference TRBV7-2 and TRBJ2-7, the full variable domain is GAGVSQSPSNKVTEKGKDVELRCDPISGHTALYWYRQSLGQGLEFLIYFQGNSAPDKSGLPSDRFSAERTGGSVSTLTIQRTQQEDSAVYLCASSLRSGRFQIYEQYFGPGTRLTVT.

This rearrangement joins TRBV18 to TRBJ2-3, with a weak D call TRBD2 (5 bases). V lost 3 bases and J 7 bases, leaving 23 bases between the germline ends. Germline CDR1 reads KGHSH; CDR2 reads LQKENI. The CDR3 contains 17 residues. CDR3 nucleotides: TGTGCCAGCTCACCTATAGACCTGAGTGGAGGAGGTAATACGCAGTATTTT. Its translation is CASSPIDLSGGGNTQYF.

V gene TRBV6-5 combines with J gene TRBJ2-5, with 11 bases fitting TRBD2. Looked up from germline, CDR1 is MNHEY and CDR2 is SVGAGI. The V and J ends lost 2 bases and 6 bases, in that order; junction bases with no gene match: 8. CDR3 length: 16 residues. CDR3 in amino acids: CASSYPLAGGSKTQYF. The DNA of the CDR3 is TGTGCCAGCAGTTACCCCTTAGCGGGAGGGTCTAAGACCCAGTACTTC.